The T cell receptor beta chain described here comes from a study of OX40 agonist ivuxolimab in advanced cancers. General notes on the study: The costimulatory receptor OX40 (CD134) was targeted by ivuxolimab, a fully human IgG2 agonistic monoclonal antibody. The purpose of peripheral TCRbeta sequencing was to test whether ivuxolimab changed TCR sequence diversity and led to clonal T-cell expansion. The paper covers the monotherapy dose-escalation part of the phase I ivuxolimab trial, which included N ≈ 57 patients. Prior anti-PD-1, anti-PD-L1 or anti-CTLA-4 therapy was permitted, and approximately 40% of dose-escalation patients had received checkpoint inhibitors. Intravenous ivuxolimab was administered to patients every 2 weeks at six dose levels: 0.01, 0.1, 0.3, 1.5, 3 and 10 mg/kg. In the dose-escalation cohort, 70% to 85% of patients were male, and the mean age was around 60 years, with a range of roughly 20 to 80. Partial responses occurred in three dose-escalation patients, of whom one had hepatocellular carcinoma and two had cutaneous melanoma. Among the 52 dose-escalation patients, about 19 had hepatocellular carcinoma, roughly 15 melanoma, 9 renal cell carcinoma and 9 head and neck cancer. Overall results and qualifications from the work: Partial responders in the 0.1-3.0 mg/kg groups had among the lowest normalized peripheral clonal expansion, especially among CD8+ T cells. At doses from 0.1 to 3.0 mg/kg, clonal expansion was seen in both CD4+ and CD8+ blood T cells between baseline and week 6. Low levels of normalized T-cell clonal expansion were also seen in some patients who did not respond. The antigen specificity of the clonally expanded peripheral T cells was not determined. After ivuxolimab, expanded clones were on average more numerous among CD8+ T cells than among CD4+ T cells.

Turning to this clone: No antigen is known for it. No per-base quality is available; no much larger clone lies one base away.

Its CDR3 holds 12 amino acids, cysteine through phenylalanine. CDR3 DNA is the only sequence kept; it has 36 bases, read in frame from the first base. The germline V gene (reference sequence) sets CDR1 to GTSNPN and CDR2 to SVGIG. At the junction V is shortened by 3 bases and J by 5 bases, with 10 bases in between. Genomic DNA was isolated from the sorted cells so that the TCRbeta CDR3 region could be sequenced. The immunoSEQ Assay was used for sequencing of TCRbeta CDR3 regions. TCRdb stores this immuneACCESS table with in-frame sequences only. Part of the clones is absent; in the studies checked, under half of the shortfall reflects unresolved V genes, and no reason is known for the rest. Across this sample there are tens of thousands of clones, with 88% seen only once. The top ten constitute roughly a quarter of the sample. Patients with a history of autoimmune disease or receiving systemic immunosuppression were excluded from the trial. In every dose cohort, peripheral blood was drawn for TCR sequencing at baseline, cycle 4 day 1, and cycle 7 day 1. Samples came from an open-label, multicenter, first-in-human phase I dose-escalation trial of ivuxolimab. The trial enrolled adults with locally advanced or metastatic head and neck squamous cell, hepatocellular, melanoma or renal cell carcinoma. Before TCR sequencing, CD4+ T cells and CD8+ T cells from peripheral blood were sorted into separate populations.

The material was CD4+ or CD8+ T cells sorted from blood, obtained in a trial of the OX40 agonist ivuxolimab. This TCR derives from an adult with an advanced solid tumor such as melanoma, head and neck, liver or kidney cancer. The sequence is built from TRBV30 and TRBJ2-5; no D gene can be assigned with confidence. Read as DNA, the sequence is TGTGCCTGGAGGGGCCGATCGGAGACCCAGTACTTC. Translated, it reads CAWRGRSETQYF.